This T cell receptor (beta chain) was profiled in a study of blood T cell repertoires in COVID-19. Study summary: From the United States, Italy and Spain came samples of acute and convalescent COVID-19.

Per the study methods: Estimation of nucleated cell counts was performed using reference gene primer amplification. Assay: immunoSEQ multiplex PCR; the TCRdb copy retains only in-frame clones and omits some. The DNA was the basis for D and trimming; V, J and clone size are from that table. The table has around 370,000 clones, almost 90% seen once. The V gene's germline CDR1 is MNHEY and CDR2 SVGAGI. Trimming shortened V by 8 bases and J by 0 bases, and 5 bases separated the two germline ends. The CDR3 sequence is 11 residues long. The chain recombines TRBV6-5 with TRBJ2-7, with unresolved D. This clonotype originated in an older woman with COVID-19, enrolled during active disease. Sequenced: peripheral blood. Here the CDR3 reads CASLSSYEQYF. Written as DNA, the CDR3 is TGTGCCAGCCTGAGCTCCTACGAGCAGTACTTC.